These 20 T cell receptor beta chains were sequenced from one sample in a study of shared clonotypes between healthy human individuals. Profiling relied on immunoSEQ multiplex PCR, and the TCRdb table lists in-frame clones only, not all of them. This sample has around 1.1 million clones, with approximately 77% found just once. The source material was memory CD4+ T cells from PBMCs. This sample's subset: CD45RA-negative fraction. The receptors here all came from a man aged 18 to 30 in good health. Some clones in this sample may be carry-over from other donors' samples.

Comments on this clone: A clone one base away is much larger, so this may be a read error. The chain combines TRBV7-8 with TRBJ2-3, with D possibly being TRBD1 (6 bases). The ends were cut back, 5 bases at V and 4 bases at J, with 10 bases in the middle. Germline CDR1 and CDR2: SGHVS and FQNEAQ. This CDR3 contains 13 residues. The CDR3 nucleotides read TGTGCCAGCAGCCCCCCAGGGGCAGATACGCAGTATTTT. Protein sequence: CASSPPGADTQYF. The entire variable domain, with the rest obtained from reference TRBV7-8 and TRBJ2-3, is as follows: GAGVSQSPRYKVAKRGQDVALRCDPISGHVSLFWYQQALGQGPEFLTYFQNEAQLDKSGLPSDRFFAERPEGSVSTLKIQRTQQEDSAVYLCASSPPGADTQYFGPGTRLTVL.

The rearrangement uses TRBV11-1 and TRBJ2-4, with a weak D call TRBD1 (5 bases). V shed 5 bases and J shed 0 bases, with 14 bases lying between them. Germline assignment: CDR1 SGHAT and CDR2 FQDESV (reference sequence). CDR3 size: 16 residues. The CDR3 DNA reads TGTGCCAGCAGCCCCCAGGGCCACCTAGCCAAAAACATTCAGTACTTC. This gives the protein CASSPQGHLAKNIQYF.

The rearrangement links TRBV29-1 to TRBJ2-7; 8 bases map to TRBD2. The germline V gene has CDR1 SQVTM and CDR2 ANQGSEA. The CDR3 sequence is 16 residues long. The J segment lost 0 bases and the V segment lost 6 bases, leaving 13 bases of the junction unmatched. The chain's CDR3 is CSVELYVAGSSYEQYF. The CDR3 DNA reads as TGCAGCGTGGAACTTTATGTAGCGGGGAGCTCCTACGAGCAGTACTTC.

The chain joins TRBV6-5 to TRBJ2-1, with 8 bases fitting TRBD1. The CDR3 extends over 16 amino acids. CDR1 and CDR2 (germline): MNHEY, SVGAGI. Trimming at V came to 6 bases and at J to 1 base, leaving 8 bases not matched to a gene. In DNA form, the CDR3 reads TGTGCCAGCAGCTACAGGGGGGACATTTCCTACAATGAGCAGTTCTTC. Its translation: CASSYRGDISYNEQFF.

The chain has TRBV27 and TRBJ1-5, with D maybe TRBD1 (6 bases). Per the germline V gene, CDR1 is MNHEY and CDR2 is SMNVEV (reference sequence). This CDR3 has 14 residues. With 4 bases removed from V and 2 bases from J, the gap between germline ends came to 9 bases. The CDR3 sequence: CASSSQGRNQPQHF. For the CDR3, the DNA is TGTGCCAGCAGTTCACAGGGACGCAATCAGCCCCAGCATTTT.

The chain is built from TRBV5-5 and TRBJ1-3; D is undetermined. CDR3 length equals 13 residues. Looked up from germline, CDR1 is SGHKS and CDR2 is YYEKEE (reference sequence). Trimming left V 5 bases short and J 4 bases short, with 10 bases between. The CDR3 DNA follows: TGTGCCAGCAGTCTTAGCAGAGGAAACACCATATATTTT. Amino acids: CASSLSRGNTIYF.

This chain joins TRBV5-4 and TRBJ2-7; D possibly uses TRBD1 or TRBD2 (5 bases each). The V end was cut by 0 bases, the J end by 4 bases, with 14 bases between. Germline lookup yields CDR1 SGHNT and CDR2 YYREEE (reference sequence). This CDR3 is 15 amino acids long. CDR3 amino acids: CASSLAVGTNYEQYF. CDR3 nucleotide sequence: TGTGCCAGCAGCTTGGCGGTAGGGACGAATTACGAGCAGTACTTC.

This clone was observed once. The V and J genes are TRBV6-1 and TRBJ2-7, with 9 bases lining up with TRBD1. The germline V gene has CDR1 MNHNS and CDR2 SASEGT. The CDR3 is made up of 14 amino acids. Trimming took 8 bases from V and 4 from J; bases not matched to a gene: 9. Written as DNA, the CDR3 is TGTGCCAGCTCCTTCAACAGGGGGCTTTACGAGCAGTACTTC. Its translation: CASSFNRGLYEQYF.

The V gene is TRBV2, the J gene TRBJ2-7; 7 bases align to TRBD2. Germline V lookup: CDR1 SNHLY, CDR2 FYNNEI. V gave up 6 bases and J gave up 3 bases; unmatched junction bases: 11. The CDR3 covers 15 residues. CDR3: CASRLGLVGVYEQYF. For the CDR3, the DNA is TGTGCCAGCAGACTCGGACTAGTAGGCGTCTACGAGCAGTACTTC.

J is TRBJ2-7 and V is TRBV10-2; D is possibly TRBD2 (6 bases). Trimming took off 7 bases at V and 5 bases at J, with 18 bases between the two ends. This CDR3 has 14 residues. Germline CDR1 is WSHSY and CDR2 is SAAADI. The CDR3 loop is CASTVGGIKHEQYF. CDR3 DNA sequence: TGCGCCAGCACCGTTGGCGGGATCAAACACGAGCAGTACTTC.

The chain links TRBV14 to TRBJ2-6; no firm D call. The germline CDR1 and CDR2 sequences are SGHDN and FVKESK. This CDR3 comprises 14 residues. V was cut by 5 bases and J by 0 bases, with 5 bases left in between. CDR3 nucleotides: TGTGCCAGCAGCAGGTTCTCTGGGGCCAACGTCCTGACTTTC. Its translation is CASSRFSGANVLTF.

This clone has a handful of counts. In nucleotides, the CDR3 is TGTGCCTGGAGTGTACTTGGGGTTAGGAACACTGAAGCTTTCTTT. Amino acid sequence: CAWSVLGVRNTEAFF. V usage is TRBV30 and J usage is TRBJ1-1; no clear D gene. CDR3 length: 15 residues. The V gene lost 0 bases and the J gene lost 1 base, with 12 bases spanning the gap. CDR1 is GTSNPN, CDR2 SVGIG, per germline (reference sequence).

J is TRBJ2-5 and V is TRBV7-6; 9 nucleotides agree with TRBD1. Germline CDR1 and CDR2: SGHVS and FNYEAQ. This CDR3 spans 16 amino acids. V lost 5 bases and J lost 4; bases outside the gene matches: 11. The CDR3 bases are TGTGCCAGCAGCCCCGGGTTACAGGGGGCGAGAGAGACCCAGTACTTC. This encodes CASSPGLQGARETQYF.

In its sample, this clone was seen a few times. The chain employs TRBV7-2 and TRBJ1-2; D perhaps matches TRBD1 (5 bases). CDR3 length equals 15 residues. V was cut by 1 base and J by 4 bases, with 13 bases left in between. The germline CDR1 and CDR2 sequences are SGHTA and FQGNSA. DNA of the CDR3: TGTGCCAGCAGCTTAGGAGCAGGGCCTCTCTATGGCTACACCTTC. This gives the protein CASSLGAGPLYGYTF.

This rearrangement joins TRBV5-5 to TRBJ2-2; D may be TRBD2 (5 bases). V lost 1 base and J 5 bases, leaving 9 bases between the germline ends. This CDR3 is built from 14 residues. Germline V gene lookup returns CDR1 SGHKS and CDR2 YYEKEE (reference sequence). The CDR3 bases are TGTGCCAGCAGCTTGACAAGGGAGACCGGGGAGCTGTTTTTT. This sequence encodes CASSLTRETGELFF.

In this sample, this clone turned up a few times. The J gene is TRBJ2-1, the V gene TRBV5-1, with a weak D call TRBD2 (7 bases). This CDR3 region has 14 residues. Trimming removed 6 bases from V and 5 bases from J, with 15 bases in between. Germline lookup yields CDR1 SGHRS and CDR2 YFSETQ. CDR3 loop: CASNHGGGDNEQFF. CDR3 coding DNA: TGCGCCAGCAACCACGGCGGGGGCGACAATGAGCAGTTCTTC.

The J gene is TRBJ2-2, the V gene TRBV7-9, with a weak D call TRBD2 (6 bases). With 3 bases removed from V and 5 bases from J, the gap between germline ends came to 13 bases. This CDR3 comprises 15 residues. The germline V gene has CDR1 SEHNR and CDR2 FQNEAQ (reference sequence). In nucleotides, the CDR3 is TGTGCCAGCAGCTTTAGCCGGGGGAAGACCGGGGAGCTGTTTTTT. It specifies CASSFSRGKTGELFF.

On this clone: One base away lies a much larger clone, so this may be a sequencing read error. Other DNA sequences of this sample code for an identical CDR3. V usage is TRBV7-3 and J usage is TRBJ1-1; D gene unclear. The germline gives CDR1 SGHTA, CDR2 FQGTGA. The CDR3 consists of 13 residues. V was pared by 1 base and J by 4 bases, with 7 bases between. The CDR3, as DNA: TGTGCCAGCAGCTTAAGAAGTGGCACTGAAGCTTTCTTT. Its translation is CASSLRSGTEAFF. The variable domain in full, with the rest retrieved from reference TRBV7-3 and TRBJ1-1, is GAGVSQTPSNKVTEKGKYVELRCDPISGHTALYWYRQSLGQGPEFLIYFQGTGAADDSGLPNDRFFAVRPEGSVSTLKIQRTERGDSAVYLCASSLRSGTEAFFGQGTRLTVV.

The CDR3: CASSYEVGGGYF. The CDR3, as DNA: TGTGCCAGCAGTTACGAGGTGGGCGGAGGGTACTTC. This chain links TRBV6-6 with TRBJ2-7; perhaps TRBD2 as D (5 bases). The CDR3 runs to 12 residues. Germline V lookup: CDR1 MNHNY, CDR2 SVGAGI (reference sequence). V gave up 2 bases and J gave up 12 bases, with 14 bases separating them.

There are a few counts of this clone. The chain is built from TRBV5-1 and TRBJ2-7; TRBD1 aligns across 8 bases. With V trimmed by 5 bases and J by 3 bases, 10 bases remained unmatched. CDR3 length: 15 residues. Germline values: CDR1 SGHRS, CDR2 YFSETQ. CDR3 in DNA: TGCGCCAGCAGTCCTCACCGACAGGGGATCTACGAGCAGTACTTC. As protein: CASSPHRQGIYEQYF. The variable domain in full, completed from reference TRBV5-1 and TRBJ2-7, reads KAGVTQTPRYLIKTRGQQVTLSCSPISGHRSVSWYQQTPGQGLQFLFEYFSETQRNKGNFPGRFSGRQFSNSRSEMNVSTLELGDSALYLCASSPHRQGIYEQYFGPGTRLTVT.